This passage covers 19 T cell receptor beta chains from one sample sequenced in a study of blood T cells in healthy people across ages. With a J-beta primer mix and a sample-barcoded 5' primer, a second PCR ran roughly 7 to 11 cycles. TCRdb fed the 5' RACE reads into MiXCR, producing one record per CDR3 protein. Altogether under 1,100,000 distinct CDR3 sequences are present, around 25% being singletons, with the ten largest covering approximately 0.79%. This sample was also put to use in a study of T cells of mothers and their children.

Sample: blood. These receptors were collected from a girl aged 2-9 years in good health.

The chain combines TRBV29-1 with TRBJ2-7; tentatively, D is TRBD2 (6 bases). The V and J ends lost 7 bases and 4 bases respectively, with 14 bases between them. Germline-derived CDR1 and CDR2 are SQVTM and ANQGSEA. The CDR3 length is 12 residues. The chain's CDR3 is CSGTSGLYEQYF. The CDR3, as DNA: TGCAGCGGCACCTCGGGACTGTACGAGCAGTACTTC.

CDR3 in amino acids: CASSWASDANEQFF. CDR3 bases: TGTGCCAGCAGTTGGGCTAGCGATGCCAATGAGCAGTTCTTC. The chain has TRBV27 and TRBJ2-1; D possibly corresponds to TRBD2 (6 bases). The germline V and J ends were trimmed by 4 bases and 6 bases, with 13 bases remaining between them. The CDR3 consists of 14 residues. Per the germline V gene, CDR1 is MNHEY and CDR2 is SMNVEV (reference sequence).

CDR3 sequence reads: CASRKSGNSYNEQFF. In DNA, the CDR3 is TGTGCCAGCAGAAAAAGCGGGAACTCCTACAATGAGCAGTTCTTC. The genes are TRBV6-2 or TRBV6-3 and TRBJ2-1, with 7 bases identical to TRBD2. V lost 6 bases to trimming and J lost 0 bases; unmatched junction nucleotides: 5. CDR1 and CDR2 (germline): MNHEY, SVGEGT. The CDR3 spans 15 residues.

This clonotype has a handful of counts. One end of the junction fails to match germline, which may point to a read error. The chain employs TRBV18 and TRBJ2-3, with a weak D call TRBD2 (6 bases). The CDR3 has 13 residues. CDR1 and CDR2 (germline): KGHSH, LQKENI. CDR3 amino acids: CASSGTTGFWTIF. Here the CDR3 DNA reads TGTGCCAGCTCAGGAACGACGGGCTTTTGGACTATTTTT.

The chain couples TRBV6-1 to TRBJ1-2; the D gene is possibly TRBD1 (5 bases). Germline V gene lookup returns CDR1 MNHNS and CDR2 SASEGT. Trimming stripped 6 bases from V and 3 bases from J, with 11 bases between. The CDR3 extends over 13 amino acids. The CDR3 DNA follows: TGTGCCAGCAGCTTACAGGTGTACTATGGCTACACCTTC. It codes for CASSLQVYYGYTF.

This clonotype was counted only a few times. The rearrangement links TRBV20-1 to TRBJ2-5, with 13 bases lining up with TRBD2. V gave up 3 bases and J gave up 4 bases; unmatched junction bases: 5. The CDR3 covers 15 residues. CDR1 is DFQATT and CDR2 is SNEGSKA in the germline V gene (reference sequence). The CDR3 loop is CSASPTSGRGETQYF. CDR3 coding DNA: TGCAGTGCTAGTCCCACTAGCGGGAGGGGAGAGACCCAGTACTTC.

V usage is TRBV11-2 and J usage is TRBJ2-1; 8 nucleotides line up with TRBD2. The CDR3 runs 16 residues. In germline, CDR1 is SGHAT, CDR2 FQNNGV. V shed 1 base and J 4 bases; nucleotides not matched to a gene: 6. The DNA for the CDR3 is TGTGCCAGCAGCTTAGGGGGACTAGGACTATACAATGAGCAGTTCTTC. It translates to CASSLGGLGLYNEQFF.

This clonotype was observed a handful of times. The genes are TRBV15 and TRBJ2-5, with D perhaps given as TRBD1 or TRBD2 (5 bases each). The V end lost 7 bases, the J end lost 5 bases, and 14 bases lay between the germline ends. In germline, CDR1 is LNHNV, CDR2 YYDKDF (reference sequence). The CDR3 has 13 residues. As DNA, the CDR3 is TGTGCCACCATGAGGGGTAACGGGGAGACCCAGTACTTC. Translation gives CATMRGNGETQYF.

V usage is TRBV20-1 and J usage is TRBJ2-7; TRBD1 aligns across 9 bases. Germline loops: CDR1 DFQATT, CDR2 SNEGSKA (reference sequence). The CDR3 contains 14 residues. The V and J ends lost 3 bases and 0 bases, in that order; junction bases with no gene match: 3. DNA for the CDR3: TGCAGTGCTAGTCCGGGACAGGGCTCCTACGAGCAGTACTTC. Amino acid sequence: CSASPGQGSYEQYF.

CDR3 sequence reads: CASSTGPLGEQYF. The CDR3 DNA follows: TGTGCCAGCAGCACCGGCCCACTCGGAGAGCAGTACTTC. The chain recombines TRBV25-1 with TRBJ2-7; D is unclear. In germline, CDR1 is MGHDK, CDR2 SYGVNS. Trimming pared 6 bases from V and 7 bases from J, leaving 16 bases between. The CDR3 spans 13 residues.

The chain carries TRBV25-1 and TRBJ1-2, with 11 nucleotides matching TRBD1. In germline, CDR1 is MGHDK, CDR2 SYGVNS. This CDR3 spans 16 amino acids. Trimming removed 10 bases from V and 2 bases from J; junction bases left unmatched: 12. The CDR3 DNA sequence: TGTGCCATCGAATTGGACAGGGGGCGTAGGAACTATGGCTACACCTTC. Its translation: CAIELDRGRRNYGYTF.

The V call is TRBV7-2, the J call TRBJ2-5; a possible D gene is TRBD1 (6 bases). TRBJ2-7 matches the DNA end more closely, so the J call is doubtful. The germline CDR1 and CDR2 sequences are SGHTA and FQGNSA. The CDR3 is made up of 15 amino acids. CDR3 sequence (DNA): TGTGCCAGCAGCTTAGCTTCAGGACAGAGTTACGAGCAGTACTTC. It specifies CASSLASGQSYEQYF.

CDR3 sequence reads: CASSITSGSSNEQFF. CDR3 nucleotides: TGTGCCAGCTCAATTACTAGCGGGAGTTCCAATGAGCAGTTCTTC. This rearrangement joins TRBV28 to TRBJ2-1; 11 bases map to TRBD2. CDR3 size: 15 residues. Per the germline V gene, CDR1 is MDHEN and CDR2 is SYDVKM. V shed 8 bases and J 6 bases; nucleotides not matched to a gene: 9.

V and J are TRBV29-1 and TRBJ2-5; D may correspond to TRBD1 or TRBD2 (5 bases each). The end of the DNA fits TRBJ2-7 better, so the J call may be wrong. There are 11 residues in the CDR3. Germline CDR1 and CDR2: SQVTM and ANQGSEA. The CDR3 DNA reads TGCAGCGTGCTCTTTGGGGGCGAGCAGTACTTC. This gives the protein CSVLFGGEQYF.

The V call is TRBV7-3, the J call TRBJ2-2; 12 bases are shared with TRBD2. J was trimmed by 3 bases and V by 3 bases; bases with no gene match: 5. CDR1 is SGHTA and CDR2 is FQGTGA in the germline V gene. There are 17 residues in the CDR3. CDR3 in amino acids: CASSFQGLAGYTGELFF. Here the CDR3 DNA reads TGTGCCAGCAGCTTTCAAGGACTAGCGGGGTACACCGGGGAGCTGTTTTTT.

This clonotype has a handful of counts. The gene calls are TRBV24-1 and TRBJ2-5, with 7 bases lining up with TRBD1. Trimming removed 5 bases from V and 5 bases from J; junction bases left unmatched: 7. Germline V CDR1 and CDR2: KGHDR, SFDVKD. The CDR3 is 14 amino acids. CDR3 bases: TGTGCCACCAGTGGTGCGACAGGGATCGAGACCCAGTACTTC. Translated: CATSGATGIETQYF.

V gene TRBV29-1 combines with J gene TRBJ1-2; D is possibly TRBD1 (6 bases). Germline V gene lookup returns CDR1 SQVTM and CDR2 ANQGSEA. V shed 7 bases and J shed 5 bases, with 23 bases lying between them. This CDR3 contains 15 residues. This CDR3 reads CSDHSMSGTNYGYTF. The CDR3 DNA reads TGCAGCGACCATTCGATGTCCGGGACAAATTATGGCTACACCTTC.

This rearrangement joins TRBV5-6 to TRBJ2-5; D gene unclear. Between the trimmed V and J ends, which lost 1 base and 2 bases, there was a span of 12 bases. Germline V lookup: CDR1 SGHDT, CDR2 YYEEEE. This CDR3 spans 15 amino acids. Here the CDR3 reads CASSLRAVSQETQYF. CDR3 nucleotides: TGTGCCAGCAGCTTGAGGGCGGTTTCTCAAGAGACCCAGTACTTC.

The chain has TRBV9 and TRBJ2-4; D might be TRBD2 (6 bases). Per germline, CDR1 SGDLS and CDR2 YYNGEE. The CDR3 consists of 15 residues. Trimming removed 3 bases from V and 7 bases from J, with 17 bases in between. The CDR3 DNA is TGTGCCAGCAGCGCCCAGGGACTGGGGGGTAACATTCAGTACTTC. Amino acid sequence: CASSAQGLGGNIQYF.